The rows below give T cell receptor beta chains drawn from one sample of a study of shared clonotypes between healthy human individuals. Libraries were prepared by immunoSEQ multiplex PCR; TCRdb keeps only in-frame clonotypes and omits some of them. The sample lists some 2,500,000 clones; around 90% were seen once. What was sequenced was naive CD4+ T cells from PBMCs. Receptor source: a man aged 18 to 35 in good health. Some clones in this sample may be carry-over from other donors' samples. Each CDR3 is given with its conserved first and last residue. The D gene is left open where the match is weak. The size entry is marked missing in some rows and otherwise reads once, few, many or a size class.

abundance	d_gene	v_gene	j_gene	CDR3aa	CDR3nt
NA	NA	TRBV5-1	TRBJ2-5	CASSLAAGTQETQYF	TGCGCCAGCAGCTTGGCCGCCGGCACGCAAGAGACCCAGTACTTC
NA	NA	TRBV6-1	TRBJ1-2	CASSQQDYYGYTF	TGTGCCAGCAGTCAGCAGGATTACTATGGCTACACCTTC
NA	NA	TRBV28	TRBJ1-2	CASLPAGWGENYGYTF	TGTGCCAGCCTACCTGCCGGTTGGGGGGAGAACTATGGCTACACCTTC
once	NA	TRBV30	TRBJ2-7	CAWSPLLGSYEQYF	TGTGCCTGGAGTCCCCTCTTGGGATCCTACGAGCAGTACTTC
few	NA	TRBV29-1	TRBJ1-2	CSVEGQPGGYTF	TGCAGCGTTGAAGGACAGCCAGGTGGCTACACCTTC
NA	TRBD2	TRBV28	TRBJ2-1	CASRREVYNEQFF	TGTGCCAGCAGGCGGGAGGTATACAATGAGCAGTTCTTC
NA	TRBD1	TRBV5-4	TRBJ1-3	CASSQGDRFITGNTIYF	TGTGCCAGCAGCCAAGGGGACAGGTTCATCACTGGAAACACCATATATTTT
once	TRBD1	TRBV7-9	TRBJ1-5	CASSLSDRGGSDQPQHF	TGTGCCAGCAGCTTATCAGACAGGGGTGGAAGCGATCAGCCCCAGCATTTT
NA	NA	TRBV28	TRBJ2-5	CASSWPQGGQETQYF	TGTGCCAGCAGTTGGCCCCAGGGGGGCCAAGAGACCCAGTACTTC
NA	NA	TRBV9	TRBJ1-4	CASSVAAFNEKLFF	TGTGCCAGCAGCGTAGCGGCCTTTAATGAAAAACTGTTTTTT
NA	NA	TRBV28	TRBJ1-2	CASSLSGLVSYTF	TGTGCCAGCAGTTTATCAGGGTTAGTAAGCTACACCTTC
NA	NA	TRBV18	TRBJ1-2	CASSPGETLGYTF	TGTGCCAGCTCTCCCGGGGAGACACTCGGCTACACCTTC
NA	TRBD1	TRBV27	TRBJ1-1	CASSTRTGRGSTEAFF	TGTGCCAGCAGTACCCGGACAGGGCGCGGGAGCACTGAAGCTTTCTTT
NA	NA	TRBV27	TRBJ1-5	CASSSPGRGQPQHF	TGTGCCAGCAGTTCCCCGGGGCGGGGTCAGCCCCAGCATTTT
NA	NA	TRBV18	TRBJ2-5	CASSPQGPGKETQYF	TGTGCCAGCTCACCACAGGGACCGGGAAAAGAGACCCAGTACTTC
NA	NA	TRBV25-1	TRBJ1-1	CASSENRGGTAEAFF	TGTGCCAGCAGTGAAAATAGGGGGGGAACGGCTGAAGCTTTCTTT
NA	TRBD2	TRBV5-8	TRBJ2-5	CASSRPGLAGGPGEETQYF	TGTGCCAGCAGCCGACCCGGACTAGCGGGAGGGCCAGGGGAAGAGACCCAGTACTTC
once	NA	TRBV9	TRBJ2-3	CASSVVPSNTDTQYF	TGTGCCAGCAGCGTAGTACCCTCGAACACAGATACGCAGTATTTT
NA	NA	TRBV5-1	TRBJ2-7	CASSTGLRYEQYF	TGCGCCAGCAGCACCGGGTTGCGCTACGAGCAGTACTTC
NA	TRBD1	TRBV5-1	TRBJ1-4	CASSQQGQGNEKLFF	TGCGCCAGCAGCCAACAAGGACAGGGGAATGAAAAACTGTTTTTT
NA	TRBD1	TRBV5-1	TRBJ2-1	CASSPGGTGGINEQFF	TGCGCCAGCAGCCCGGGAGGGACAGGGGGGATAAATGAGCAGTTCTTC
NA	NA	TRBV20-1	TRBJ1-3	CSASRGDTIYF	TGCAGTGCTAGTCGAGGAGACACCATATATTTT
NA	NA	TRBV9	TRBJ2-3	CASSGGDFSTDTQYF	TGTGCCAGCAGCGGGGGAGATTTTAGCACAGATACGCAGTATTTT
NA	TRBD1	TRBV5-1	TRBJ1-1	CASSPQGGNTEAFF	TGCGCCAGCAGCCCACAGGGGGGTAACACTGAAGCTTTCTTT
NA	NA	TRBV5-6	TRBJ1-4	CASSQQGLTNEKLFF	TGTGCCAGCAGTCAACAGGGATTAACTAATGAAAAACTGTTTTTT
few	NA	TRBV29-1	TRBJ1-1	CSVGKSSVNTEAFF	TGCAGCGTGGGGAAGTCCTCGGTGAACACTGAAGCTTTCTTT
NA	TRBD1	TRBV29-1	TRBJ1-2	CSADRASNYGYTF	TGCAGCGCCGACAGGGCGTCTAACTATGGCTACACCTTC
NA	NA	TRBV28	TRBJ2-7	CASTGLLLFEQYF	TGTGCCAGCACGGGGCTGCTTCTTTTCGAGCAGTACTTC
NA	NA	TRBV2	TRBJ2-3	CASRVDTQYF	TGTGCCAGCAGGGTGGATACGCAGTATTTT
NA	NA	TRBV5-6	TRBJ1-1	CASSLESVNTEAFF	TGTGCCAGCAGCTTGGAATCAGTGAACACTGAAGCTTTCTTT
NA	NA	TRBV6-5	TRBJ1-6	CASSYSHSYNSPLHF	TGTGCCAGCAGTTACTCGCACTCCTATAATTCACCCCTCCACTTT
NA	TRBD2	TRBV5-1	TRBJ2-3	CASSYGGRVSDTQYF	TGCGCCAGCAGCTATGGCGGGAGGGTTTCAGATACGCAGTATTTT
NA	TRBD1	TRBV5-6	TRBJ2-7	CASSQAGTGVYEQYF	TGTGCCAGCAGCCAAGCCGGGACAGGGGTCTACGAGCAGTACTTC
NA	NA	TRBV28	TRBJ2-1	CASSPLANSYNEQFF	TGTGCCAGCAGTCCCCTAGCTAATTCCTACAATGAGCAGTTCTTC
NA	TRBD1	TRBV30	TRBJ1-1	CATSGSRGWNTEAFF	TGTGCTACCTCAGGGAGCAGGGGGTGGAACACTGAAGCTTTCTTT
NA	NA	TRBV6-4	TRBJ2-3	CASSGGTDTQYF	TGTGCCAGCAGTGGCGGCACAGATACGCAGTATTTT
NA	NA	TRBV6-1	TRBJ2-5	CASSEILETQYF	TGTGCCAGCAGTGAAATACTGGAGACCCAGTACTTC
NA	TRBD1	TRBV15	TRBJ2-7	CATSRDRGLIEQYF	TGTGCCACCAGCAGGGACAGGGGGTTAATAGAGCAGTACTTC
NA	TRBD2	TRBV25-1	TRBJ2-3	CASSAQTSGSITDTQYF	TGTGCCAGCAGTGCCCAGACTAGCGGGAGTATCACAGATACGCAGTATTTT
NA	NA	TRBV2	TRBJ1-6	CASSDRRINSPLHF	TGTGCCAGCAGTGATAGACGGATTAATTCACCCCTCCACTTT
NA	TRBD1	TRBV6-1	TRBJ1-3	CASSALQGKSGNTIYF	TGTGCCAGCAGTGCTCTACAGGGGAAATCTGGAAACACCATATATTTT
NA	TRBD2	TRBV5-6	TRBJ2-1	CASSPIRTSGYNEQFF	TGTGCCAGCAGCCCGATCCGGACTAGCGGCTACAATGAGCAGTTCTTC
NA	NA	TRBV5-5	TRBJ1-2	CASSLSNYGYTF	TGTGCCAGCAGTCTAAGTAACTATGGCTACACCTTC
NA	NA	TRBV12-5	TRBJ1-1	CASGSAAEVGAFF	TGTGCTAGTGGTTCGGCCGCCGAGGTGGGCGCTTTCTTT
once	NA	TRBV7-2	TRBJ2-5	CASSLARETQYF	TGTGCCAGCAGCTTAGCCCGAGAGACCCAGTACTTC
NA	NA	TRBV13	TRBJ2-1	CASSPLRGTEQFF	TGTGCCAGCAGCCCCCTAAGGGGTACTGAGCAGTTCTTC
NA	NA	TRBV12-1	TRBJ1-1	CASSDHKRYRADTEAFF	TGTGCCAGCAGCGACCACAAGCGATACCGAGCAGACACTGAAGCTTTCTTT
once	TRBD2	TRBV7-9	TRBJ2-3	CASSAPSGGSDTQYF	TGTGCCAGCAGCGCGCCTAGCGGGGGATCAGATACGCAGTATTTT
NA	TRBD1	TRBV5-1	TRBJ2-2	CASSLAGSFRGRNGELFF	TGCGCCAGCAGCTTGGCCGGGTCCTTCAGGGGGCGTAACGGGGAGCTGTTTTTT
NA	TRBD1	TRBV10-1	TRBJ2-3	CASGPGDRTTDTQYF	TGCGCCAGCGGGCCCGGGGACAGGACCACAGATACGCAGTATTTT